These 27 T cell receptor beta chains were sequenced from one sample in a study of blood T cells in healthy people across ages. Using a J-beta primer mix together with a sample-barcoded 5' primer, a second PCR was run for roughly 7 to 12 cycles. TCRdb reprocessed the 5' RACE reads with MiXCR, giving one entry per CDR3 protein. Of around 710,000 distinct CDR3 sequences in the sample, more than 40% were seen once. The sequencing sample was made of blood. All receptors come from a woman aged 55-70 years in good health.

The chain couples TRBV6-6 to TRBJ2-3; possibly TRBD2 for D (5 bases). CDR1 is MNHNY, CDR2 SVGAGI, per germline (reference sequence). The V end lost 4 bases, the J end lost 6 bases, and 14 bases lay between the germline ends. The CDR3 sequence is 14 residues long. The CDR3 DNA reads as TGTGCCAGCAGTTGGGCTGCGGGCTGGGATACGCAGTATTTT. This codes for CASSWAAGWDTQYF.

This clonotype showed up many times. The chain couples TRBV9 to TRBJ2-1; 11 bases are a match to TRBD2. V lost 3 bases to trimming and J lost 3 bases; unmatched junction nucleotides: 2. The CDR3 totals 15 residues. Germline V CDR1 and CDR2: SGDLS, YYNGEE. This CDR3 is CASSGGTSGYNEQFF. In DNA form, the CDR3 reads TGTGCCAGCAGCGGGGGGACTAGCGGCTACAATGAGCAGTTCTTC.

This chain connects TRBV6-2 or TRBV6-3 to TRBJ2-1; the D gene is possibly TRBD1 (5 bases). CDR3 length: 14 amino acids. V lost 7 bases and J 8 bases, leaving 18 bases between the germline ends. Germline V gene sequence: CDR1 MNHEY, CDR2 SVGEGT. CDR3 protein: CASINTGFGDEQFF. The CDR3 DNA reads TGTGCCAGCATTAACACAGGTTTCGGCGATGAGCAGTTCTTC.

This clonotype was detected only a few times. This rearrangement joins TRBV6-2 or TRBV6-3 to TRBJ1-2; no firm D call. Germline lookup yields CDR1 MNHEY and CDR2 SVGEGT. V dropped 4 bases and J dropped 9 bases, with 18 bases sitting between them. This CDR3 is built from 14 residues. The DNA of the CDR3 is TGTGCCAGCAGTTCCCCTTCACCGACGGCAAGCTACACCTTC. Translation: CASSSPSPTASYTF.

This chain connects TRBV15 to TRBJ2-3; 8 positions agree with TRBD1. This CDR3 region has 17 residues. After removal of 3 bases from V and 5 bases from J, the junction contained 13 bases not matched to a gene. Germline assignment: CDR1 LNHNV and CDR2 YYDKDF (reference sequence). CDR3 residues: CATSSGYQDRVKDTQYF. CDR3 sequence (DNA): TGTGCCACCAGCAGTGGGTACCAGGACAGGGTCAAAGATACGCAGTATTTT. The variable domain in full, with the rest retrieved from reference TRBV15 and TRBJ2-3, is DAMVIQNPRYQVTQFGKPVTLSCSQTLNHNVMYWYQQKSSQAPKLLFHYYDKDFNNEADTPDNFQSRRPNTSFCFLDIRSPGLGDTAMYLCATSSGYQDRVKDTQYFGPGTRLTVL.

The chain uses TRBV18 and TRBJ2-1; a possible D gene is TRBD1 (7 bases). The germline V and J ends were trimmed by 5 bases and 1 base, with 18 bases remaining between them. The CDR3 length is 17 residues. From germline, CDR1 is KGHSH and CDR2 LQKENI. In DNA, the CDR3 is TGTGCCAGCTCATCTAGGGCCAGGGGGGAATCCTACAATGAGCAGTTCTTC. Its protein product is CASSSRARGESYNEQFF. The full variable domain, completed using reference TRBV18 and TRBJ2-1, is NAGVMQNPRHLVRRRGQEARLRCSPMKGHSHVYWYRQLPEEGLKFMVYLQKENIIDESGMPKERFSAEFPKEGPSILRIQQVVRGDSAAYFCASSSRARGESYNEQFFGPGTRLTVL.

The J gene is TRBJ2-7, the V gene TRBV9, with 11 bases identical to TRBD2. J was trimmed by 0 bases and V by 4 bases; bases with no gene match: 9. From germline, CDR1 is SGDLS and CDR2 YYNGEE. The CDR3 length is 17 residues. The CDR3 DNA reads as TGTGCCAGCAGCCCGCATCAAGGACTAGCGGGCTCCTACGAGCAGTACTTC. Its translation is CASSPHQGLAGSYEQYF.

This clonotype came up once. The junction differs from germline at one of its ends, possibly a read error. The chain combines TRBV20-1 with TRBJ2-1; 11 bases map to TRBD1. The CDR3 totals 14 residues. CDR1 DFQATT and CDR2 SNEGSKA come from the germline V gene (reference sequence). CDR3 sequence reads: CGACSGQGADEQFF. In DNA, the CDR3 is TGCGGTGCGTGCTCAGGACAGGGGGCCGATGAGCAGTTCTTC.

CDR3 amino acids: CSATTGASYEQFF. CDR3 DNA: TGCAGTGCTACAACCGGGGCCTCCTACGAGCAGTTCTTC. The V and J genes are TRBV20-1 and TRBJ2-1; D may be TRBD1 or TRBD2 (5 bases each). The CDR3 contains 13 residues. V lost 4 bases, J lost 10 bases, and 17 bases lay in between. Germline V gene lookup returns CDR1 DFQATT and CDR2 SNEGSKA (reference sequence).

The chain is built from TRBV13 and TRBJ2-4; D not resolved. Germline V gives CDR1 PRHDT, CDR2 FYEKMQ (reference sequence). This CDR3 contains 14 residues. V was cut by 5 bases and J by 0 bases, with 8 bases left in between. The CDR3 reads CASSLDLAKNIQYF. As DNA, the CDR3 is TGTGCCAGCAGCCTAGATCTAGCCAAAAACATTCAGTACTTC. Full variable domain (missing parts from reference TRBV13 and TRBJ2-4): AAGVIQSPRHLIKEKRETATLKCYPIPRHDTVYWYQQGPGQDPQFLISFYEKMQSDKGSIPDRFSAQQFSDYHSELNMSSLELGDSALYFCASSLDLAKNIQYFGAGTRLSVL.

This clonotype has at least ten counts. The CDR3 DNA reads TGCAGCGTGGACTTGACAGGGGGCGCAAAGTTCTTC. It specifies CSVDLTGGAKFF. This chain uses TRBV29-1 with TRBJ2-1; TRBD1 agrees at 10 bases. The germline gives CDR1 SQVTM, CDR2 ANQGSEA. Trimming cost V 6 bases and J 14 bases; bases outside gene matches: 10. The CDR3 loop spans 12 amino acids.

V gene TRBV30 combines with J gene TRBJ2-1; maybe TRBD2 (6 bases). CDR3 size: 16 residues. Per germline, CDR1 GTSNPN and CDR2 SVGIG (reference sequence). Trimming stripped 0 bases from V and 5 bases from J, with 17 bases between. Written as DNA, the CDR3 is TGTGCCTGGAGTGTAAACGCGCGGCGGGGTAACAATGAGCAGTTCTTC. Translation: CAWSVNARRGNNEQFF. The whole variable domain, remainder taken from reference TRBV30 and TRBJ2-1, is SQTIHQWPATLVQPVGSPLSLECTVEGTSNPNLYWYRQAAGRGLQLLFYSVGIGQISSEVPQNLSASRPQDRQFILSSKKLLLSDSGFYLCAWSVNARRGNNEQFFGPGTRLTVL.

This clonotype appeared a few times. V and J are TRBV6-1 and TRBJ2-1; D unresolved. The V and J ends lost 4 bases and 7 bases respectively, with 20 bases between them. The germline V gene has CDR1 MNHNS and CDR2 SASEGT. This CDR3 spans 16 amino acids. In nucleotides, the CDR3 is TGTGCCAGCAGTGTAACGACGGCGTCCATGAGGAATGAGCAGTTCTTC. This translates into CASSVTTASMRNEQFF.

Written as DNA, the CDR3 is TGCAGTGCTAGAACCGGGACTAGTTCCTACAATGAGCAGTACTTC. It specifies CSARTGTSSYNEQYF. The V call is TRBV20-1, the J call TRBJ2-7; 8 bases map to TRBD2. Trimming cost V 2 bases and J 7 bases; bases outside gene matches: 13. The CDR3 covers 15 residues. CDR1 is DFQATT, CDR2 SNEGSKA, per germline (reference sequence).

The rearrangement uses TRBV4-2 and TRBJ2-5, with TRBD2 matching 9 bases. This CDR3 is 16 amino acids long. CDR1 is LGHNA and CDR2 is YNFKEQ in the germline V gene. Trimming at V came to 0 bases and at J to 5 bases, leaving 7 bases not matched to a gene. CDR3 nucleotide sequence: TGTGCCAGCAGCCAAGAGATTAGCGGGAGTTCGGAGACCCAGTACTTC. Translating gives CASSQEISGSSETQYF.

The V call is TRBV5-1, the J call TRBJ1-1; 7 bases are shared with TRBD1. Per the germline V gene, CDR1 is SGHRS and CDR2 is YFSETQ. The CDR3 is 14 amino acids. V lost 4 bases, J lost 5 bases, and 8 bases stayed unmatched. The CDR3 nucleotides read TGCGCCAGCAGCAGCGTACAGGGGTCTACTGAAGCTTTCTTT. Translation: CASSSVQGSTEAFF.

About this clonotype: The junction departs from the called germline gene at one end, perhaps through a read error. The rearrangement joins TRBV7-2 to TRBJ2-1, with TRBD2 matching over 10 bases. The CDR3 sequence is 15 residues long. Germline lookup yields CDR1 SGHTA and CDR2 FQGNSA. CDR3 DNA sequence: TGTGCCAGCAGCGTAGCGGGGGGCATTTACAACGAGCAGTTCTTC. Amino acids: CASSVAGGIYNEQFF.

V is TRBV2 and J is TRBJ1-2; D gene unclear. The CDR3 contains 12 residues. The V gene's germline CDR1 is SNHLY and CDR2 FYNNEI. V was cut by 9 bases and J by 3 bases, with 11 bases left in between. In DNA, the CDR3 is TGTGCCAGGCAAGAGCGGGACTATGGCTACACCTTC. It translates to CARQERDYGYTF.

This clonotype was seen only a few times. The chain joins TRBV6-5 to TRBJ2-3; 7 positions match TRBD2. The V and J ends lost 7 bases and 2 bases, in that order; junction bases with no gene match: 6. CDR3 length: 14 residues. Per the germline V gene, CDR1 is MNHEY and CDR2 is SVGAGI. CDR3 sequence reads: CASTRGGNTDTQYF. CDR3 bases: TGTGCCAGCACCCGGGGAGGGAACACAGATACGCAGTATTTT.

The J gene is TRBJ2-6, the V gene TRBV29-1; weak D call: TRBD2 (5 bases). V lost 7 bases to trimming and J lost 2 bases, with 9 bases between them. Germline V gene lookup returns CDR1 SQVTM and CDR2 ANQGSEA. CDR3 length: 13 amino acids. The CDR3 DNA sequence: TGCAGCGCCCTCGGGGCTGGGGCCAACGTCCTGACTTTC. It yields the protein CSALGAGANVLTF.

Worth noting for this clonotype: At one end, the junction sequence differs from germline, possibly due to a read error. The gene calls are TRBV7-2 and TRBJ2-5, with TRBD2 matching 10 bases. This CDR3 comprises 16 residues. Looked up from germline, CDR1 is SGHTA and CDR2 is FQGNSA. The CDR3 nucleotides are TGTGCCAGCAGCTTAAGGCCTAGCGGGGGAGAAGAGACCCGGTACTTC. Translating it yields CASSLRPSGGEETRYF.

This clonotype showed up just a few times. V gene TRBV5-6 combines with J gene TRBJ2-3; D tentatively fits TRBD1 or TRBD2 (6 bases each). CDR1 and CDR2 from the germline V gene are SGHDT and YYEEEE. This CDR3 comprises 14 residues. The V and J ends lost 4 bases and 6 bases respectively, with 15 bases between them. In nucleotides, the CDR3 is TGTGCCAGCAGCCGTGAGGGGGGCGAGGATACGCAGTATTTT. Amino acids: CASSREGGEDTQYF. Supplemented by reference TRBV5-6 and TRBJ2-3, the full variable domain reads DAGVTQSPTHLIKTRGQQVTLRCSPKSGHDTVSWYQQALGQGPQFIFQYYEEEERQRGNFPDRFSGHQFPNYSSELNVNALLLGDSALYLCASSREGGEDTQYFGPGTRLTVL.

As concerns this clonotype: One end of the junction varies from germline; a read error may be responsible. The chain uses TRBV7-2 and TRBJ1-6, with a tentative D call TRBD1 (6 bases). Germline V gene data show CDR1 as SGHTA and CDR2 as FQGNSA. CDR3 length: 15 amino acids. This CDR3 is CASSPGQLVNSPPHF. Written as DNA, the CDR3 is TGTGCCAGCAGCCCAGGACAGCTAGTTAATTCACCCCCCCACTTT.

This clonotype came up a few times. The rearrangement links TRBV6-5 to TRBJ1-2; no firm D call. There are 14 residues in the CDR3. V was pared by 7 bases and J by 8 bases, with 20 bases between. Germline loops: CDR1 MNHEY, CDR2 SVGAGI. The CDR3 here is CASNPVGRRGGYTF. The DNA of the CDR3 is TGTGCCAGCAACCCCGTTGGGCGACGGGGAGGCTACACCTTC.

For this clonotype: One base away lies a much larger clone, so this may be a sequencing read error. V is TRBV29-1 and J is TRBJ2-7; D is undetermined. The CDR3 runs to 12 residues. Germline assignment: CDR1 SQVTM and CDR2 ANQGSEA. This chain's CDR3 is CSVIDSSYGQYF. The CDR3 DNA sequence: TGCAGCGTTATCGACTCCAGCTACGGGCAGTACTTC.

V gene TRBV10-3 combines with J gene TRBJ2-1; a possible D gene is TRBD2 (6 bases). Germline assignment: CDR1 ENHRY and CDR2 SYGVKD. V was clipped by 8 bases and J by 7 bases, with 15 bases between them. There are 13 residues in the CDR3. CDR3 nucleotide sequence: TGTGCCATCTCCGTGCTAGCGAGGAATGAGCAGTTCTTC. It translates to CAISVLARNEQFF.

The chain combines TRBV10-3 with TRBJ2-5, with D uncertain. CDR1 ENHRY and CDR2 SYGVKD come from the germline V gene. Trimming removed 4 bases from V and 11 bases from J, with 23 bases in between. This CDR3 region has 15 residues. Here the CDR3 reads CAISAQKNTDNEQYF. In DNA, the CDR3 is TGTGCCATCAGTGCGCAGAAAAATACTGACAATGAGCAGTACTTC.